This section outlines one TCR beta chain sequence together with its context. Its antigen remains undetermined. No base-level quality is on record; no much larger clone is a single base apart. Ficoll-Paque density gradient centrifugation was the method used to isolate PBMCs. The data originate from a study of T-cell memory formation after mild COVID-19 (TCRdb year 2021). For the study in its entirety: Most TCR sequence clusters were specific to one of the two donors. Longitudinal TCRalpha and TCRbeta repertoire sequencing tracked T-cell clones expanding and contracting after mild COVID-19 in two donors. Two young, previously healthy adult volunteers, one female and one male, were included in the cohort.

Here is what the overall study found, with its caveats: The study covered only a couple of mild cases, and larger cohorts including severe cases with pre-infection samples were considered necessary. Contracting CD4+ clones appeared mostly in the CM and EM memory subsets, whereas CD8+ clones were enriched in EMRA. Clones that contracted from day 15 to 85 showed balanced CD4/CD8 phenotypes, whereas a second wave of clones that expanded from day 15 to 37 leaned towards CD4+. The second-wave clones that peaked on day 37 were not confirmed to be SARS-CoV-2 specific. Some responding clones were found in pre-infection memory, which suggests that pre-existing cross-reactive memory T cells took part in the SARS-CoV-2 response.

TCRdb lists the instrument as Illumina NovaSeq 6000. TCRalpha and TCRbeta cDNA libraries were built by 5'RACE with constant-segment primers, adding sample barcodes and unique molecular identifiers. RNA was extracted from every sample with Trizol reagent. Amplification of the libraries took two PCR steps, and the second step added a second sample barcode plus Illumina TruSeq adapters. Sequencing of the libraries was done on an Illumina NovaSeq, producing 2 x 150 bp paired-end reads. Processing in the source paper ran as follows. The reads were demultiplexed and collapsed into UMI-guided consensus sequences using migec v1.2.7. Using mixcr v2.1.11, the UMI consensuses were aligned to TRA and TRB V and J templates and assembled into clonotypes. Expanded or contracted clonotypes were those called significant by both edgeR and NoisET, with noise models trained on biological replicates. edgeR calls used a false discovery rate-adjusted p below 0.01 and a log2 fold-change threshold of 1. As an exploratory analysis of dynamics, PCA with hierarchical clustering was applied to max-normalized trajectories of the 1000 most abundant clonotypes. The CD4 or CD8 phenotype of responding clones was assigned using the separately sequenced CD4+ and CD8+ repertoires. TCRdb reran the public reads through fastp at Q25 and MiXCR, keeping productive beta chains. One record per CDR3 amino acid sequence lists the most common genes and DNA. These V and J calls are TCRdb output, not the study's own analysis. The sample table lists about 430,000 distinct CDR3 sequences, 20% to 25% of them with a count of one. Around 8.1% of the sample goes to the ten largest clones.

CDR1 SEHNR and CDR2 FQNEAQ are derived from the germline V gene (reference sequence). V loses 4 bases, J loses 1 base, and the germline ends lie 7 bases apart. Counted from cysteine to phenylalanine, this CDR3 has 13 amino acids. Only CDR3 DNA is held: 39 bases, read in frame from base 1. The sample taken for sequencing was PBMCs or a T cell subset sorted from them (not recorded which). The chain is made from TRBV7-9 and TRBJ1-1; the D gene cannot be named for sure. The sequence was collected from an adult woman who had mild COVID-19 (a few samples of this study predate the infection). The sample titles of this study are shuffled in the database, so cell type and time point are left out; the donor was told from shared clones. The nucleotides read TGTGCCAGCAGCTCCAGTGGGAACACTGAAGCTTTCTTT. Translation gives CASSSSGNTEAFF.